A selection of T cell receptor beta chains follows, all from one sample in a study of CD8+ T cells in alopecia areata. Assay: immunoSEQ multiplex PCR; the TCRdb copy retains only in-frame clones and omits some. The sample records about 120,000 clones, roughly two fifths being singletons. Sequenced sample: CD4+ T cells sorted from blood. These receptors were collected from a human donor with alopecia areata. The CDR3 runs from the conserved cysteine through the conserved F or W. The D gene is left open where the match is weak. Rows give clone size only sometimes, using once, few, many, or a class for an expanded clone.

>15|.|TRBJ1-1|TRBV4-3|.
TGCGCCAGCAGCCAAGATAGGGTAATGAACACTGAAGCTTTCTTT
CASSQDRVMNTEAFF
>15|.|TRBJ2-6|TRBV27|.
TGTGCCAGCAGTTCGCCACATTCTGGGGCCAACGTCCTGACTTTC
CASSSPHSGANVLTF
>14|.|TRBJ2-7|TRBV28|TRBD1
TGTGCCAGCCAATCCGGACAGGGTTGGGACGAGCAGTACTTC
CASQSGQGWDEQYF
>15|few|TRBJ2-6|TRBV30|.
TGTGCCTGGATGGGGGCTTCCTCTGGGGCCAACGTCCTGACTTTC
CAWMGASSGANVLTF
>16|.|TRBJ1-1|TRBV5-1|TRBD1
TGCGCCAGCAGCGATCTATCCAGGGGGCGGGGCACTGAAGCTTTCTTT
CASSDLSRGRGTEAFF
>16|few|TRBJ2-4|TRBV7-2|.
TGTGCCAGCAGCTTAGAATCGGGCCCAGCCAAAAACATTCAGTACTTC
CASSLESGPAKNIQYF
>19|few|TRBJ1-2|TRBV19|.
TGTGCCAGTAGTGACACGGCTCGGGGCCGGGCCAGAGCTAACTATGGCTACACCTTC
CASSDTARGRARANYGYTF
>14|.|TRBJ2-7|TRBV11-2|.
TGTGCCAGCAGCCCGCCCAGGAATCGGTACGAGCAGTACTTC
CASSPPRNRYEQYF
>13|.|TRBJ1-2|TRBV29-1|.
TGCAGCGTTGGTTCTGGGGTCGACTATGGCTACACCTTC
CSVGSGVDYGYTF
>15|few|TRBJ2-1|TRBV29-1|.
TGCAGCGTTGAACGAACTAGTAATGGCTACAATGAGCAGTTCTTC
CSVERTSNGYNEQFF
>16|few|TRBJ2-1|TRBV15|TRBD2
TGTGCCACCAGCAGGTGGGGACTAGCGGGAAACAATGAGCAGTTCTTC
CATSRWGLAGNNEQFF
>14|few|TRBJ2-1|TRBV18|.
TGTGCCAGCTCACCCTCGGGCCTTTACAATGAGCAGTTCTTC
CASSPSGLYNEQFF
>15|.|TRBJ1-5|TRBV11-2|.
TGTGCCAGCAGCTTAGTCAGACATAGCAATCAGCCCCAGCATTTT
CASSLVRHSNQPQHF
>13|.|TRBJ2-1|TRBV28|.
TGTGCCAGCAGCCCCGGCTCCTACAATGAGCAGTTCTTC
CASSPGSYNEQFF
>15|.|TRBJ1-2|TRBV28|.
TGTGCCAGCAGGGGTGGACACTCCTCCCTCTATGGCTACACCTTC
CASRGGHSSLYGYTF